A selection of T cell receptor beta chains follows, all from one sample in a study of regulatory T cells in long-lasting Graves disease. From the multiplex PCR reads, TCRdb called clonotypes with MiXCR, one entry per CDR3 protein. The table has 250,000 or so distinct CDR3 sequences, 15% to 20% seen once. These data were also filed under a second study, of T cells in Graves' hyperthyroidism and ophthalmopathy.

The sample here was peripheral blood mononuclear cells (PBMCs), taken at new diagnosis, from a patient treated with antithyroid drugs. These receptors were taken from a woman in her 30s with Graves disease. The CDR3 runs from the conserved cysteine through the conserved F or W. D genes are given only for firm matches. Clone size, where shown, is once, few, many, or a class for clones that have expanded.

CDR3 protein: CASSQQGVNSPLHF
CDR3 DNA: TGTGCCAGCAGCCAGCAGGGGGTAAATTCACCCCTCCACTTT
D gene: TRBD1
J gene: TRBJ1-6
clone size: many
V gene: TRBV3-1

CDR3 protein: CASSQERIAGETGELFF
CDR3 DNA: TGTGCCAGCAGCCAAGAGAGGATAGCGGGGGAGACCGGGGAGCTGTTTTTT
D gene: TRBD2
J gene: TRBJ2-2
clone size: many
V gene: TRBV3-1

CDR3 protein: CASRRQIFGKLFF
CDR3 DNA: TGTGCCAGTAGACGGCAGATTTTTGGAAAACTGTTTTTT
D gene: NA
J gene: TRBJ1-4
clone size: NA
V gene: TRBV19

CDR3 protein: CASRSSDSFRPDTQYF
CDR3 DNA: TGTGCCAGCAGATCCTCGGACAGCTTCCGACCAGATACGCAGTATTTT
D gene: NA
J gene: TRBJ2-3
clone size: many
V gene: TRBV6-5

CDR3 protein: CASSLEGGGRSPLHF
CDR3 DNA: TGCGCCAGCAGCTTGGAAGGTGGAGGGAGGTCACCCCTCCACTTT
D gene: NA
J gene: TRBJ1-6
clone size: many
V gene: TRBV5-1

CDR3 protein: CASRRSGGADNEQFF
CDR3 DNA: TGTGCCAGCAGACGAAGCGGGGGGGCAGACAATGAGCAGTTCTTC
D gene: TRBD2
J gene: TRBJ2-1
clone size: many
V gene: TRBV12-3/TRBV12-4

CDR3 protein: CASSLTGGDGYTF
CDR3 DNA: TGTGCCAGCAGCTTAACGGGCGGGGATGGCTACACCTTC
D gene: NA
J gene: TRBJ1-2
clone size: many
V gene: TRBV7-3

CDR3 protein: CASSFGEMTKNIQYF
CDR3 DNA: TGCGCCAGCAGCTTCGGGGAGATGACCAAAAACATTCAGTACTTC
D gene: NA
J gene: TRBJ2-4
clone size: many
V gene: TRBV5-1

CDR3 protein: CASSLGQTYSNQPQHF
CDR3 DNA: TGCGCCAGCAGCTTGGGACAGACTTATAGCAATCAGCCCCAGCATTTT
D gene: TRBD1
J gene: TRBJ1-5
clone size: few
V gene: TRBV4-1

CDR3 protein: CSARDPFSGQEEQFF
CDR3 DNA: TGCAGTGCTAGAGATCCGTTTAGCGGGCAAGAAGAGCAGTTCTTC
D gene: TRBD2
J gene: TRBJ2-1
clone size: many
V gene: TRBV20-1

CDR3 protein: CASSTKDRLYGYTF
CDR3 DNA: TGTGCCAGCAGTACTAAGGACCGGTTATATGGCTACACCTTC
D gene: NA
J gene: TRBJ1-2
clone size: many
V gene: TRBV6-1

CDR3 protein: CSAGFSTEAFF
CDR3 DNA: TGCAGCGCTGGATTTTCCACTGAAGCTTTCTTT
D gene: NA
J gene: TRBJ1-1
clone size: NA
V gene: TRBV29-1

CDR3 protein: CATQGDRAQYF
CDR3 DNA: TGTGCCACCCAGGGGGACAGGGCCCAGTACTTC
D gene: TRBD1
J gene: TRBJ2-5
clone size: NA
V gene: TRBV12-3/TRBV12-4

CDR3 protein: CASSPGLAGTTDYEQYF
CDR3 DNA: TGTGCCAGCAGCCCGGGACTAGCGGGGACCACGGACTACGAGCAGTACTTC
D gene: TRBD2
J gene: TRBJ2-7
clone size: NA
V gene: TRBV11-2

CDR3 protein: CASSMDRGLRNTEAFF
CDR3 DNA: TGTGCCAGTAGTATGGACAGGGGGCTGAGGAACACTGAAGCTTTCTTT
D gene: TRBD1
J gene: TRBJ1-1
clone size: many
V gene: TRBV19

CDR3 protein: CASSFPFDTIYF
CDR3 DNA: TGTGCCAGCAGTTTCCCCTTTGACACCATATATTTT
D gene: NA
J gene: TRBJ1-3
clone size: few
V gene: TRBV27

CDR3 protein: CASSPETSGAYEQYF
CDR3 DNA: TGTGCCAGCAGCCCAGAGACTAGCGGTGCCTACGAGCAGTACTTC
D gene: TRBD2
J gene: TRBJ2-7
clone size: NA
V gene: TRBV9

CDR3 protein: CASSLGLISYNEQFF
CDR3 DNA: TGTGCCAGCAGCTTGGGACTAATCTCCTACAATGAGCAGTTCTTC
D gene: TRBD2
J gene: TRBJ2-1
clone size: many
V gene: TRBV7-2

CDR3 protein: CASSLTGTSPHEQFF
CDR3 DNA: TGTGCCAGCAGCCTAACCGGGACTAGTCCGCATGAGCAGTTCTTC
D gene: TRBD2
J gene: TRBJ2-1
clone size: many
V gene: TRBV3-1

CDR3 protein: CASSLGLGDEQYF
CDR3 DNA: TGTGCCAGCAGCTTGGGACTAGGAGACGAGCAGTACTTC
D gene: NA
J gene: TRBJ2-7
clone size: few
V gene: TRBV5-4

CDR3 protein: CASSFDRAPEAFF
CDR3 DNA: TGTGCCAGCAGCTTTGACAGGGCCCCTGAAGCTTTCTTT
D gene: TRBD1
J gene: TRBJ1-1
clone size: medium-sized
V gene: TRBV7-2

CDR3 protein: CASSAGGRINQPQHF
CDR3 DNA: TGTGCCAGCAGCGCGGGCGGGAGGATCAATCAGCCCCAGCATTTT
D gene: NA
J gene: TRBJ1-5
clone size: NA
V gene: TRBV2

CDR3 protein: CASSLREAYEQYF
CDR3 DNA: TGTGCCAGCAGTTTAAGGGAAGCCTACGAGCAGTACTTC
D gene: NA
J gene: TRBJ2-7
clone size: many
V gene: TRBV12-3/TRBV12-4

CDR3 protein: CVTSREPGPQPQHF
CDR3 DNA: TGTGTCACCAGCAGAGAGCCGGGGCCCCAGCCCCAGCATTTT
D gene: NA
J gene: TRBJ1-5
clone size: NA
V gene: TRBV15

CDR3 protein: CASSAIEGYTEAFF
CDR3 DNA: TGTGCCAGCAGTGCGATAGAGGGGTACACTGAAGCTTTCTTT
D gene: NA
J gene: TRBJ1-1
clone size: many
V gene: TRBV6-1

CDR3 protein: CSARDGFDTSAQPQHF
CDR3 DNA: TGCAGTGCTAGAGATGGGTTCGACACTTCTGCTCAGCCCCAGCATTTT
D gene: NA
J gene: TRBJ1-5
clone size: many
V gene: TRBV20-1

CDR3 protein: CASSLRDRDYGYTF
CDR3 DNA: TGTGCCAGCTCACTCCGGGACAGGGACTATGGCTACACCTTC
D gene: TRBD1
J gene: TRBJ1-2
clone size: NA
V gene: TRBV18

CDR3 protein: CASSRYREANTGELFF
CDR3 DNA: TGTGCCAGCAGCCGATACAGGGAGGCGAACACCGGGGAGCTGTTTTTT
D gene: NA
J gene: TRBJ2-2
clone size: few
V gene: TRBV5-6

CDR3 protein: CASSPRRGGIQETQYF
CDR3 DNA: TGTGCCAGCAGCCCCCGTAGGGGGGGGATTCAAGAGACCCAGTACTTC
D gene: NA
J gene: TRBJ2-5
clone size: many
V gene: TRBV7-8

CDR3 protein: CASSQLQGWGELFF
CDR3 DNA: TGTGCCAGCAGCCAACTCCAGGGGTGGGGGGAGCTGTTTTTT
D gene: NA
J gene: TRBJ2-2
clone size: many
V gene: TRBV3-1

CDR3 protein: CASSPGDSNYGYAF
CDR3 DNA: TGTGCCAGCTCACCCGGGGACTCTAACTATGGCTACGCCTTC
D gene: NA
J gene: TRBJ1-2
clone size: NA
V gene: TRBV18

CDR3 protein: CASSLYAQGRGADTQYF
CDR3 DNA: TGTGCCAGCAGCTTATACGCTCAGGGTAGAGGTGCAGATACGCAGTATTTT
D gene: NA
J gene: TRBJ2-3
clone size: many
V gene: TRBV7-3

CDR3 protein: CASAAGTTMAETQYF
CDR3 DNA: TGTGCCAGTGCGGCCGGGACAACCATGGCGGAGACCCAGTACTTC
D gene: NA
J gene: TRBJ2-5
clone size: many
V gene: TRBV19

CDR3 protein: CASSIWGDNYGYTF
CDR3 DNA: TGTGCCAGTAGTATATGGGGGGATAACTATGGCTACACCTTC
D gene: NA
J gene: TRBJ1-2
clone size: NA
V gene: TRBV19

CDR3 protein: CASSPVGQTYGYTF
CDR3 DNA: TGTGCCAGCTCACCAGTTGGACAGACCTATGGCTACACCTTC
D gene: NA
J gene: TRBJ1-2
clone size: many
V gene: TRBV18

CDR3 protein: CASSLSGRLAGSYEQYF
CDR3 DNA: TGTGCCAGCAGTTTATCGGGTCGACTAGCGGGGTCCTACGAGCAGTACTTC
D gene: TRBD2
J gene: TRBJ2-7
clone size: NA
V gene: TRBV28

CDR3 protein: CASSYEGEANAEAFF
CDR3 DNA: TGTGCCAGCAGTTACGAGGGAGAGGCTAACGCTGAAGCTTTCTTT
D gene: NA
J gene: TRBJ1-1
clone size: many
V gene: TRBV6-9

CDR3 protein: CASSWGGLVYEQYF
CDR3 DNA: TGTGCCAGCAGTTGGGGTGGTCTAGTCTACGAGCAGTACTTC
D gene: NA
J gene: TRBJ2-7
clone size: NA
V gene: TRBV6-2/TRBV6-3

CDR3 protein: CASSFGTPGAGNTIYF
CDR3 DNA: TGCGCCAGCAGCTTTGGCACCCCGGGCGCTGGAAACACCATATATTTT
D gene: NA
J gene: TRBJ1-3
clone size: many
V gene: TRBV5-1

CDR3 protein: CASRRTPDNEQFF
CDR3 DNA: TGTGCCAGCAGGCGGACCCCCGACAATGAGCAGTTCTTC
D gene: NA
J gene: TRBJ2-1
clone size: many
V gene: TRBV12-3/TRBV12-4

CDR3 protein: CASSIAHGGEKLFF
CDR3 DNA: TGTGCCAGTAGTATTGCTCACGGTGGTGAAAAACTGTTTTTT
D gene: NA
J gene: TRBJ1-4
clone size: many
V gene: TRBV19

CDR3 protein: CASSASPDREAFF
CDR3 DNA: TGTGCCAGCAGTGCGAGTCCCGACAGGGAAGCTTTCTTT
D gene: NA
J gene: TRBJ1-1
clone size: many
V gene: TRBV2

CDR3 protein: CASSQDESGGAYEQFF
CDR3 DNA: TGCGCCAGCAGCCAAGATGAGAGCGGGGGGGCCTATGAGCAGTTCTTC
D gene: TRBD2
J gene: TRBJ2-1
clone size: many
V gene: TRBV4-1

CDR3 protein: CSAREDGNYGYTF
CDR3 DNA: TGCAGTGCTAGAGAGGACGGAAACTATGGCTACACCTTC
D gene: NA
J gene: TRBJ1-2
clone size: many
V gene: TRBV20-1

CDR3 protein: CASSRTSGGVYEQYF
CDR3 DNA: TGTGCCAGCAGCCGGACTAGCGGGGGGGTGTACGAGCAGTACTTC
D gene: TRBD2
J gene: TRBJ2-7
clone size: many
V gene: TRBV11-2

CDR3 protein: CASSTGTLTDTQYF
CDR3 DNA: TGCGCCAGCAGCACCGGGACTCTCACAGATACGCAGTATTTT
D gene: NA
J gene: TRBJ2-3
clone size: few
V gene: TRBV5-1

CDR3 protein: CASSLPGHFYGYTF
CDR3 DNA: TGCGCCAGCAGCCTGCCAGGCCACTTCTATGGCTACACCTTC
D gene: NA
J gene: TRBJ1-2
clone size: many
V gene: TRBV5-1

CDR3 protein: CASSPTGGGETQYF
CDR3 DNA: TGTGCCAGCAGCCCGACAGGGGGCGGGGAGACCCAGTACTTC
D gene: TRBD1
J gene: TRBJ2-5
clone size: many
V gene: TRBV12-3/TRBV12-4

CDR3 protein: CSARDLERTEAFF
CDR3 DNA: TGCAGTGCTAGAGATCTAGAGCGTACTGAAGCTTTCTTT
D gene: NA
J gene: TRBJ1-1
clone size: few
V gene: TRBV20-1

CDR3 protein: CSVRTSGGASNEQFF
CDR3 DNA: TGCAGTGTCCGGACTAGCGGGGGGGCTTCCAATGAGCAGTTCTTC
D gene: TRBD2
J gene: TRBJ2-1
clone size: many
V gene: TRBV20-1

CDR3 protein: CASSPPAGQTLANYGYTF
CDR3 DNA: TGTGCCAGCTCACCACCGGCGGGACAAACCCTAGCTAACTATGGCTACACCTTC
D gene: NA
J gene: TRBJ1-2
clone size: NA
V gene: TRBV18

CDR3 protein: CASMGGYRHTEAFF
CDR3 DNA: TGTGCCAGTATGGGGGGATATCGGCACACTGAAGCTTTCTTT
D gene: NA
J gene: TRBJ1-1
clone size: many
V gene: TRBV19

CDR3 protein: CASSPRNQIYYEQYF
CDR3 DNA: TGTGCCAGCTCACCACGCAACCAGATTTACTACGAGCAGTACTTC
D gene: NA
J gene: TRBJ2-7
clone size: once
V gene: TRBV18

CDR3 protein: CATTSRKSEKLFF
CDR3 DNA: TGTGCCACCACCTCGAGGAAATCCGAAAAACTGTTTTTT
D gene: NA
J gene: TRBJ1-4
clone size: many
V gene: TRBV2

CDR3 protein: CASSFHSPSSYNEQFF
CDR3 DNA: TGTGCCAGCAGTTTCCACAGTCCTAGCTCCTACAATGAGCAGTTCTTC
D gene: NA
J gene: TRBJ2-1
clone size: NA
V gene: TRBV6-2/TRBV6-3

CDR3 protein: CASSQVGGPSTGELFF
CDR3 DNA: TGCGCCAGCAGCCAAGTCGGGGGACCCAGCACCGGGGAGCTGTTTTTT
D gene: NA
J gene: TRBJ2-2
clone size: NA
V gene: TRBV4-1

CDR3 protein: CASSLNVLNTEAFF
CDR3 DNA: TGCGCCAGCAGCTTGAATGTTTTGAACACTGAAGCTTTCTTT
D gene: NA
J gene: TRBJ1-1
clone size: many
V gene: TRBV5-1

CDR3 protein: CASSIRPGGPEQYF
CDR3 DNA: TGTGCCAGTAGTATACGACCCGGGGGTCCCGAGCAGTACTTC
D gene: NA
J gene: TRBJ2-7
clone size: once
V gene: TRBV19

CDR3 protein: CSATAGLHSNQPQHF
CDR3 DNA: TGCAGTGCCACGGCGGGGTTACATAGCAATCAGCCCCAGCATTTT
D gene: NA
J gene: TRBJ1-5
clone size: many
V gene: TRBV20-1

CDR3 protein: CASRTRTSGPYEQYF
CDR3 DNA: TGTGCCAGCAGGACCCGGACTAGCGGACCCTACGAGCAGTACTTC
D gene: TRBD2
J gene: TRBJ2-7
clone size: many
V gene: TRBV12-3/TRBV12-4